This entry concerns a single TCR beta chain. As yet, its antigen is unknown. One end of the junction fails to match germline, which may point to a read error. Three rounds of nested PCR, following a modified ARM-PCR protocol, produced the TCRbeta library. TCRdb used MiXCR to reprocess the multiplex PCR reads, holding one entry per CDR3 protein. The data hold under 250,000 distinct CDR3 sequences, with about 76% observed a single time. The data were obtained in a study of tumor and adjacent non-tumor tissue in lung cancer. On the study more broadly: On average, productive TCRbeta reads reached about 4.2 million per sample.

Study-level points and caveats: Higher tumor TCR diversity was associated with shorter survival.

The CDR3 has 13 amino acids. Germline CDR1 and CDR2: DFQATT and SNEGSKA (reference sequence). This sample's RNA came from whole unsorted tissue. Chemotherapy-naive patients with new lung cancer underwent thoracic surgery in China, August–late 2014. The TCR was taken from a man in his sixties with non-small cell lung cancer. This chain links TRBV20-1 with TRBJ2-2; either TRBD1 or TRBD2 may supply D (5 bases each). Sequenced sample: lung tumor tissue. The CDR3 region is CSASGAVTGELLF. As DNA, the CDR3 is TGCAGTGCTAGCGGGGCGGTCACCGGGGAGCTGTTGTTT.